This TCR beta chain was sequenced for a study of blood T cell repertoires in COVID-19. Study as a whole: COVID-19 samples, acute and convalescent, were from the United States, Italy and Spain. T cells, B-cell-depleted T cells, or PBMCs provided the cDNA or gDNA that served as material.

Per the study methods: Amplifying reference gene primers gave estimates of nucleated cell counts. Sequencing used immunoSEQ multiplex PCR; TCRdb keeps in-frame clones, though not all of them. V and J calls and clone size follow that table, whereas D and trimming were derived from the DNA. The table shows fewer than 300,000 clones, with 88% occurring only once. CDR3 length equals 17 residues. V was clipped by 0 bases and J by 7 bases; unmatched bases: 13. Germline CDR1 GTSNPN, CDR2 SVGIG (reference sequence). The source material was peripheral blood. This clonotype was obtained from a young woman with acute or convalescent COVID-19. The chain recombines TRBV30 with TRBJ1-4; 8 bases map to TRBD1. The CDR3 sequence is CAWSVKRSGGASEKLFF. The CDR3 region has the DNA TGTGCCTGGAGTGTAAAGCGGTCAGGGGGCGCGAGTGAAAAACTGTTTTTT.